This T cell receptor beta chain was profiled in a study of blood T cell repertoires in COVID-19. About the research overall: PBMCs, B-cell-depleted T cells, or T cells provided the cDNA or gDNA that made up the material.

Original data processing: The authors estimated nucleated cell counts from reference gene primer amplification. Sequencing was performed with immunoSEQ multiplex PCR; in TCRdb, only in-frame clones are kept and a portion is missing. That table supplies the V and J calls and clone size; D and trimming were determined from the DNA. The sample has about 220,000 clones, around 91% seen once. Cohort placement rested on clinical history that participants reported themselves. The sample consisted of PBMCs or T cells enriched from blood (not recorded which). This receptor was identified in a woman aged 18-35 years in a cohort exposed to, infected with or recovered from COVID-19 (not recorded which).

This CDR3 is CASSLGGFGDASGNTIYF. The DNA of the CDR3 is TGTGCCAGCAGCTTAGGAGGGTTCGGCGACGCCTCTGGAAACACCATATATTTT. This chain joins TRBV11-2 and TRBJ1-3; D unresolved. Germline CDR1 and CDR2: SGHAT and FQNNGV. V was pared by 1 base and J by 0 bases, with 16 bases between. The CDR3 loop spans 18 amino acids.